The 25 T cell receptor beta chains below were found in one sample sequenced in a study of cytomegalovirus exposure and HLA in healthy donors. PCR primers comprised 60 Vbeta and 13 Jbeta primers. Clones were read by immunoSEQ multiplex PCR, and TCRdb kept only the in-frame ones, dropping some. The profile shows approximately 210,000 clones, about nine tenths of them singletons. The sample consisted of PBMCs. Receptors were obtained from a man aged 25 to 40 in good health and CMV-seronegative.

The sample holds a few counts of this clone. The chain has TRBV19 and TRBJ2-3, with D possibly matching TRBD2 (6 bases). CDR1 is LNHDA and CDR2 is SQIVND in the germline V gene (reference sequence). There are 13 residues in the CDR3. Trimming took off 6 bases at V and 4 bases at J, with 11 bases between the two ends. The DNA for the CDR3 is TGTGCCAGTAGCGGGAGTCGTTCAGATACGCAGTATTTT. Protein: CASSGSRSDTQYF.

Regarding this clone: The sample contains more than one DNA sequence encoding this CDR3. V is TRBV6-1 and J is TRBJ1-5; D unresolved. V was clipped by 4 bases and J by 6 bases, with 4 bases between them. The CDR3 covers 11 residues. Germline V gene data show CDR1 as MNHNS and CDR2 as SASEGT. Here the CDR3 reads CASSAFQPQHF. CDR3 DNA sequence: TGTGCCAGCAGTGCGTTTCAGCCCCAGCATTTT.

This clone has just one count. The chain links TRBV7-8 to TRBJ2-1; possibly TRBD2 for D (6 bases). CDR3 size: 16 residues. V shed 4 bases and J shed 4 bases, with 17 bases lying between them. The germline CDR1 and CDR2 sequences are SGHVS and FQNEAQ. This chain's CDR3 is CASSSLREIRYNEQFF. The CDR3 DNA sequence: TGTGCCAGCAGCTCCCTACGGGAGATTCGATACAATGAGCAGTTCTTC.

CDR3 nucleotide sequence: TGTGCCAGCAGACCGGGCCGGGACTCCTACGAGCAGTACTTC. It specifies CASRPGRDSYEQYF. The rearrangement links TRBV7-2 to TRBJ2-5, with TRBD2 as a possible D gene (5 bases). Matching the DNA end better, TRBJ2-7 makes the J call doubtful. The CDR3 length is 14 residues. Germline assignment: CDR1 SGHTA and CDR2 FQGNSA.

The chain has TRBV7-2 and TRBJ1-5; 8 positions match TRBD1. The junction had 6 bases not matched to a gene; V was cut back by 5 bases and J by 3 bases. The germline gives CDR1 SGHTA, CDR2 FQGNSA. The CDR3 sequence is 15 residues long. CDR3 sequence (DNA): TGTGCCAGCAGCACGAGACAGGGGATCAATCAGCCCCAGCATTTT. Translation: CASSTRQGINQPQHF.

V and J are TRBV6-6 and TRBJ2-5; D might be TRBD2 (6 bases). The V end lost 4 bases, the J end lost 4 bases, and 10 bases lay between the germline ends. This CDR3 region has 13 residues. CDR1 and CDR2 (germline): MNHNY, SVGAGI (reference sequence). The CDR3 sequence: CASSSDGGETQYF. CDR3 DNA sequence: TGTGCCAGCAGTTCCGACGGGGGAGAGACCCAGTACTTC.

This clone was seen only a few times. The V call is TRBV15, the J call TRBJ2-3; a possible D gene is TRBD2 (5 bases). Trimming left V 3 bases short and J 4 bases short, with 17 bases between. Germline CDR1 and CDR2: LNHNV and YYDKDF (reference sequence). This CDR3 spans 16 amino acids. CDR3 amino acids: CATSRRRQAGADTQYF. Here the CDR3 DNA reads TGTGCCACCAGCAGGCGGAGGCAGGCGGGCGCAGATACGCAGTATTTT.

The chain combines TRBV29-1 with TRBJ2-2; tentative D call: TRBD1 (6 bases). The CDR3 has 15 residues. V shed 5 bases and J shed 0 bases, with 13 bases lying between them. Germline V gene lookup returns CDR1 SQVTM and CDR2 ANQGSEA. The CDR3 coding sequence is TGCAGCGTTTTGGACAGCGGTACGAACACCGGGGAGCTGTTTTTT. Amino acids: CSVLDSGTNTGELFF.

The chain recombines TRBV5-6 with TRBJ2-7, with 8 bases identical to TRBD1. The CDR3 totals 16 residues. Trimming removed 0 bases from V and 2 bases from J; junction bases left unmatched: 7. Germline values: CDR1 SGHDT, CDR2 YYEEEE. The DNA for the CDR3 is TGTGCCAGCAGCTTGGACCGGACAGGGTCAACCTACGAGCAGTACTTC. It translates to CASSLDRTGSTYEQYF.

The chain links TRBV6-5 to TRBJ2-7, with 7 nucleotides matching TRBD1. Germline assignment: CDR1 MNHEY and CDR2 SVGAGI. This CDR3 is built from 15 residues. Trimming took 5 bases from V and 2 from J; bases not matched to a gene: 9. The CDR3 reads CASSPRTGTPYEQYF. For the CDR3, the DNA is TGTGCCAGCAGTCCTCGGACAGGAACCCCCTACGAGCAGTACTTC.

With regard to this clone: Compared with germline, one end of the junction differs, possibly owing to a read error. The chain employs TRBV27 and TRBJ2-1; 7 bases fit TRBD2. Germline CDR1 MNHEY, CDR2 SMNVEV (reference sequence). The CDR3 contains 19 residues. The CDR3 here is CAGSFRSTLWGGRELEQFF. The CDR3 DNA is TGTGCCGGCAGTTTCAGATCGACTCTCTGGGGCGGGAGAGAGCTTGAGCAGTTCTTC.

This chain uses TRBV9 with TRBJ2-1, with D unclear. The CDR3 is 13 residues long. Germline lookup yields CDR1 SGDLS and CDR2 YYNGEE. Trimming took 0 bases from V and 6 from J, leaving 7 bases between them. The CDR3, as DNA: TGTGCCAGCAGCGTAGAGCCTACCAATGAGCAGTTCTTC. Translated: CASSVEPTNEQFF.

This sequence joins TRBV9 and TRBJ1-5; D gene ambiguous. The CDR3 runs to 15 residues. Germline CDR1 and CDR2: SGDLS and YYNGEE. V was shortened by 4 bases and J by 3 bases, with 14 bases between the two germline ends. The CDR3 protein is CASSPSRGPNQPQHF. The CDR3 coding sequence is TGTGCCAGCAGCCCATCGCGGGGTCCCAATCAGCCCCAGCATTTT.

J is TRBJ2-2 and V is TRBV6-5; tentative D call: TRBD1 (5 bases). The CDR3 extends over 14 amino acids. The germline gives CDR1 MNHEY, CDR2 SVGAGI. V was shortened by 8 bases and J by 4 bases, with 14 bases between the two germline ends. The CDR3 spells CASFRQGFTGELFF. The CDR3, as DNA: TGTGCCAGCTTTAGGCAGGGTTTCACCGGGGAGCTGTTTTTT.

The rearrangement links TRBV5-1 to TRBJ2-5, with D possibly matching TRBD1 (5 bases). This CDR3 is built from 13 residues. Germline V CDR1 and CDR2: SGHRS, YFSETQ. V gave up 3 bases and J gave up 5 bases, with 11 bases separating them. This CDR3 is CASSSGLWETQYF. The CDR3 region has the DNA TGCGCCAGCAGCTCAGGGCTTTGGGAGACCCAGTACTTC.

This clone has more than one count but fewer than ten. The J gene is TRBJ2-5, the V gene TRBV28; weak D call: TRBD2 (5 bases). Per the germline V gene, CDR1 is MDHEN and CDR2 is SYDVKM. The CDR3 extends over 10 amino acids. Trimming took 10 bases from V and 5 from J, leaving 8 bases between them. This CDR3 is CAIRGETQYF. CDR3 DNA sequence: TGTGCCATTCGGGGTGAGACCCAGTACTTC.

The CDR3 is CASSYSASGGKDTQYF. The CDR3 DNA reads as TGTGCCAGCAGTTACTCGGCTAGCGGGGGTAAAGATACGCAGTATTTT. The genes are TRBV6-5 and TRBJ2-3, with 10 bases fitting TRBD2. Germline assignment: CDR1 MNHEY and CDR2 SVGAGI. J was trimmed by 5 bases and V by 0 bases; bases with no gene match: 5. The CDR3 length is 16 residues.

The J gene is TRBJ2-2, the V gene TRBV11-3, with D possibly TRBD2 on 7 matching bases. The CDR3 spans 15 residues. V dropped 5 bases and J dropped 2 bases, with 12 bases sitting between them. In germline, CDR1 is SGHNT, CDR2 YENEEA. The CDR3 bases are TGTGCCAGCAGCAAAGCGGGACACAACACCGGGGAGCTGTTTTTT. Translated: CASSKAGHNTGELFF.

This clone is a singleton in its sample. The chain links TRBV7-6 to TRBJ2-6; perhaps TRBD1 as D (5 bases). The CDR3 is 15 residues long. CDR1 is SGHVS, CDR2 FNYEAQ, per germline. V lost 1 base to trimming and J lost 3 bases, with 7 bases between them. CDR3 sequence: CASSLGGGGANVLTF. CDR3 bases: TGTGCCAGCAGCTTAGGGGGCGGTGGGGCCAACGTCCTGACTTTC. Supplemented by reference TRBV7-6 and TRBJ2-6, the full variable domain reads GAGVSQSPRYKVTKRGQDVALRCDPISGHVSLYWYRQALGQGPEFLTYFNYEAQQDKSGLPNDRFSAERPEGSISTLTIQRTEQRDSAMYRCASSLGGGGANVLTFGAGSRLTVL.

Comment on this clone: One end of the junction does not line up with germline, which may come from a read error. The chain has TRBV7-9 and TRBJ1-3; possibly TRBD1 for D (5 bases). This CDR3 is built from 15 residues. Germline V gene data show CDR1 as SEHNR and CDR2 as FQNEAQ (reference sequence). The CDR3 protein is CSSSLDTPDTGTIYF. The CDR3 DNA reads TGTTCCAGCAGCTTAGATACTCCGGACACAGGAACCATATATTTT. Combining the CDR3 with reference TRBV7-9 and TRBJ1-3 gives the whole variable domain DTGVSQNPRHKITKRGQNVTFRCDPISEHNRLYWYRQTLGQGPEFLTYFQNEAQLEKSRLLSDRFSAERPKGSFSTLEIQRTEQGDSAMYLCSSSLDTPDTGTIYFGEGSWLTVV.

The chain joins TRBV11-2 to TRBJ2-2; 8 bases line up with TRBD2. The V gene end was trimmed by 1 base and the J gene end by 6 bases; junction bases not matched to a gene: 4. Germline V gene data show CDR1 as SGHAT and CDR2 as FQNNGV. This CDR3 comprises 15 residues. CDR3 loop: CASSLGPGLAGELFF. The CDR3 DNA follows: TGTGCCAGCAGCTTAGGTCCGGGACTAGCCGGGGAGCTGTTTTTT.

The V gene is TRBV29-1, the J gene TRBJ2-2; a possible D gene is TRBD2 (5 bases). CDR1 and CDR2 from the germline V gene are SQVTM and ANQGSEA. CDR3 length equals 13 residues. The V end was cut by 1 base, the J end by 5 bases, with 8 bases between. Here the CDR3 reads CSVEGRGTGELFF. For the CDR3, the DNA is TGCAGCGTTGAAGGTCGGGGAACCGGGGAGCTGTTTTTT.

This chain connects TRBV19 to TRBJ2-3; D might be TRBD2 (6 bases). Trimming took 6 bases from V and 2 from J, leaving 12 bases between them. CDR1 is LNHDA and CDR2 is SQIVND in the germline V gene (reference sequence). CDR3 length equals 14 residues. CDR3 sequence reads: CASREGLITDTQYF. CDR3 coding DNA: TGTGCCAGTAGGGAGGGGCTCATCACAGATACGCAGTATTTT.

This chain uses TRBV28 with TRBJ1-4, with 9 bases fitting TRBD1. Trimming removed 8 bases from V and 4 bases from J; junction bases left unmatched: 11. Germline V gene data show CDR1 as MDHEN and CDR2 as SYDVKM. This CDR3 comprises 16 residues. The CDR3 DNA sequence: TGTGCCAGCCATACTCAGGGACAGGGACTTAATGAAAAACTGTTTTTT. Translating it yields CASHTQGQGLNEKLFF.

CDR3 protein: CAGIRGANTGELFF. In DNA, the CDR3 is TGTGCCGGAATCAGGGGGGCGAACACCGGGGAGCTGTTTTTT. The chain has TRBV7-9 and TRBJ2-2; D possibly corresponds to TRBD1 (7 bases). From germline, CDR1 is SEHNR and CDR2 FQNEAQ (reference sequence). The CDR3 has 14 residues. Trimming cost V 11 bases and J 0 bases, with 13 bases left between them.